The present TCR beta chain was sequenced within a study of cytomegalovirus exposure and HLA in healthy donors. Note on this clone: Its target is unknown.

V shed 4 bases and J shed 1 base, with 16 bases lying between them. This CDR3 is 16 amino acids long. CDR1 and CDR2 (germline): SGDLS, YYNGEE. Amplification used 60 Vbeta primers and 13 Jbeta primers. Profiling relied on immunoSEQ multiplex PCR, and the TCRdb table lists in-frame clones only, not all of them. Seen here are about 120,000 clones, around 78% observed once, and the top ten hold 15% to 25%. The study's findings and limits: There were some V segments, including TRBV6-2 and TRBV6-3, excluded as indistinguishable.

The sequenced sample was PBMCs. This chain joins TRBV9 and TRBJ2-3, with D maybe TRBD1 (5 bases). The sequence was collected from a man younger than 35 in good health and CMV-seropositive. Here the CDR3 reads CASSSPSRGGTDTQYF. CDR3 bases: TGTGCCAGCAGCTCCCCCTCAAGGGGCGGCACAGATACGCAGTATTTT.